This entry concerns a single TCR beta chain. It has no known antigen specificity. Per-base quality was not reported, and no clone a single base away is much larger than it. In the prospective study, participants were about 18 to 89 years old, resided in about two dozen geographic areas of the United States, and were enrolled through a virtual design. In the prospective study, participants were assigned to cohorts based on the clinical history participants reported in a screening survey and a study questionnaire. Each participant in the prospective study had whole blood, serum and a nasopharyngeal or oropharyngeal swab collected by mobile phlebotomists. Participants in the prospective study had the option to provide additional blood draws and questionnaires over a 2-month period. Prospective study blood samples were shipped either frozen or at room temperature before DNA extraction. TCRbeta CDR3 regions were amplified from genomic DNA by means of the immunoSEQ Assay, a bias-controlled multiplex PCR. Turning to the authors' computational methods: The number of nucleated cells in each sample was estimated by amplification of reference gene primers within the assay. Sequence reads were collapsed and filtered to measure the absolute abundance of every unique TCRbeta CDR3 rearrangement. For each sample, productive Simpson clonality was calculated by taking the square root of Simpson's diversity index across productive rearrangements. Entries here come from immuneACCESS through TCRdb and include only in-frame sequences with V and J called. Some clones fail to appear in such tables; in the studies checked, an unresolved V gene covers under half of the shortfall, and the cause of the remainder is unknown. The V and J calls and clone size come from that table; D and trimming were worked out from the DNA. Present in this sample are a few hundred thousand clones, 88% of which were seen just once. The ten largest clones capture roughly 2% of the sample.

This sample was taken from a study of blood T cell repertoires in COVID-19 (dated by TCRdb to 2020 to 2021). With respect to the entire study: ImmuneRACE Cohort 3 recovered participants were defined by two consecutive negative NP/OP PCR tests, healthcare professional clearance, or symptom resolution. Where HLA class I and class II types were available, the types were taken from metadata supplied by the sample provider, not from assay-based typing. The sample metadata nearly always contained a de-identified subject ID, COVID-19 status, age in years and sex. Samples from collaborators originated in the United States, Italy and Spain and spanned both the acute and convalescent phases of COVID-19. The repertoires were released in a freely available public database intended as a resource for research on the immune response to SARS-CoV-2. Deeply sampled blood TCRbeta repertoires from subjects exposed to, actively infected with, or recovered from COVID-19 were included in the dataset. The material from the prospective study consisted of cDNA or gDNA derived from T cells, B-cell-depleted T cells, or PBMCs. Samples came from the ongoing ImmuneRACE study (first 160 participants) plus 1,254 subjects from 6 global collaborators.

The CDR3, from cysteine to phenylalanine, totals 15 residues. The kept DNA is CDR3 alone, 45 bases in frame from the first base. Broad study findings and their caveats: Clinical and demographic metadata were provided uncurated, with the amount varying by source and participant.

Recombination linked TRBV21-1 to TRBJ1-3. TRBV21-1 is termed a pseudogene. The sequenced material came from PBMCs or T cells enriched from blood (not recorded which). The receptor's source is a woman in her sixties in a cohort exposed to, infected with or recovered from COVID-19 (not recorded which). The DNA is TGTGCCAGCAGCAAAGCGTACGGCTCTGGAAACACCATATATTTT. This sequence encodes CASSKAYGSGNTIYF.